The T cell receptor beta chain described here comes from a study of blood T cells in healthy people across ages. Germline loops: CDR1 GTSNPN, CDR2 SVGIG (reference sequence). Trimming removed 0 bases at V and 8 bases at J, with 13 bases between. CDR3 length equals 14 residues. Ranging in age from roughly 6 to 90, the donors were healthy Caucasian individuals from Russia. There were at least 6 micrograms of total RNA extracted from every sample. The second PCR ran roughly 7 to 11 cycles with a sample-barcoded 5' primer and J-beta primers. Each CDR3 protein is one row after TCRdb ran MiXCR on the 5' RACE reads. The sample records 1,500,000 or so distinct CDR3 sequences, approximately 43% being singletons.

The specimen sequenced was blood. This sequence was found in a woman aged 18-29 years in good health. The genes are TRBV30 and TRBJ1-4; D is undetermined. In DNA, the CDR3 is TGTGCCTGGAGTGTACGTCCAGGCGGGGAAAAACTGTTTTTT. The encoded protein is CAWSVRPGGEKLFF.